The following is a T cell receptor (beta chain) sequence with its context. Antigen specificity is unknown. Other nucleotide sequences in the sample specify the same CDR3. This entry belongs to a study of shared clonotypes between healthy human individuals. About the study: Aged between 18 and 49, the donors were a couple of women and three men.

Donors were healthy HIV-negative adults without recent acute infections or vaccinations. Study outcomes and limitations: Donor clonotype sharing was expected to depend on sequencing depth.

CDR1 is MNHEY and CDR2 is SVGAGI in the germline V gene. The CDR3 consists of 11 residues. Trimming pared 9 bases from V and 0 bases from J, leaving 5 bases between. 200 to 250 ng DNA, tens of thousands of T cell genomes, went into each sorted-subset replicate PCR. Measured with immunoSEQ multiplex PCR; TCRdb has only the in-frame clones, and not every one. This table holds over 1.4 million clones, roughly 96% found once. The V call is TRBV6-5, the J call TRBJ1-1; D unresolved. This sequence was found in a man aged 25-45 years in good health. What was sequenced was naive CD4+ T cells sorted from blood. The sample's subset: CD45RA+ positively selected. The CDR3 region is CASRMNTEAFF. The CDR3 DNA follows: TGTGCCAGTCGGATGAACACTGAAGCTTTCTTT.